This TCR beta chain emerged from a study of blood T cell repertoires in COVID-19 (dated by TCRdb to about 2020). With regard to the full study: The collaborator samples originated in the United States, Italy and Spain and spanned the acute and convalescent phases of COVID-19. The prospective study material was composed of cDNA or gDNA derived from T cells, B-cell-depleted T cells, or PBMCs. Deeply sampled blood TCRbeta repertoires from subjects exposed to, actively infected with, or recovered from COVID-19 were included in the dataset. The repertoires were released in a freely available public database intended as a resource for research on the immune response to SARS-CoV-2. The samples were drawn from the first 160 participants of the ongoing ImmuneRACE study and from some 1,300 subjects provided by 6 global collaborators. Sample metadata almost always included a de-identified subject ID, COVID-19 status, age in years and sex. HLA class I and class II types, where available, came from metadata supplied by the sample provider rather than from assay-based typing. What the research found in general, with its limitations: The amount of clinical and demographic metadata varied by source and participant and was provided uncurated.

Of note for this clone: Its antigen remains undetermined. Nothing much larger sits one base from this clone, and base qualities are not available.

Whole blood was collected in K2EDTA tubes by collaborating institutions according to the institutions' own protocols. For TCRbeta analysis, collaborators shipped samples in one of three forms: frozen whole blood, isolated PBMCs, or DNA extracted from either of those sample types. From its cysteine to its phenylalanine, the CDR3 spans 16 amino acids. Solely the CDR3 DNA is kept, with 48 bases framed from the first base. CDR1 and CDR2, looked up from the germline V gene, are SGHDT and YYEEEE. After removal of 2 bases from V and 4 bases from J, the junction retains 9 bases not matched to a gene. The immunoSEQ Assay, a bias-controlled multiplex PCR, was used to amplify TCRbeta CDR3 regions from genomic DNA. The authors' analysis ran thus. Within the assay, amplification of reference gene primers was used to estimate how many nucleated cells each sample contained. To quantify the absolute abundance of each unique TCRbeta CDR3 rearrangement, sequence reads were collapsed and filtered. Productive Simpson clonality was computed per sample as the square root of Simpson's diversity index over productive rearrangements. TCRdb carries this immuneACCESS record with in-frame sequences only. Its versions omit some clonotypes, under half of them owing to an unresolved V gene in the studies checked, with the rest unexplained. The V and J calls and clone size are taken from that table; D and trimming were inferred from the DNA. Within this sample are 130,000 or so clones, with around nine tenths of them counted one time only. Of the sample, less than 2% is held by the ten largest clones.

Source material: peripheral blood. The TCR sequence derives from an older woman with acute or convalescent COVID-19. The rearrangement joined TRBV5-6 to TRBJ1-5, and 7 junctional nucleotides match TRBD1. The bases are TGTGCCAGCAGCTTAGCAGGGACAGTCCTAAATCAGCCCCAGCATTTT. Its coded protein is CASSLAGTVLNQPQHF.